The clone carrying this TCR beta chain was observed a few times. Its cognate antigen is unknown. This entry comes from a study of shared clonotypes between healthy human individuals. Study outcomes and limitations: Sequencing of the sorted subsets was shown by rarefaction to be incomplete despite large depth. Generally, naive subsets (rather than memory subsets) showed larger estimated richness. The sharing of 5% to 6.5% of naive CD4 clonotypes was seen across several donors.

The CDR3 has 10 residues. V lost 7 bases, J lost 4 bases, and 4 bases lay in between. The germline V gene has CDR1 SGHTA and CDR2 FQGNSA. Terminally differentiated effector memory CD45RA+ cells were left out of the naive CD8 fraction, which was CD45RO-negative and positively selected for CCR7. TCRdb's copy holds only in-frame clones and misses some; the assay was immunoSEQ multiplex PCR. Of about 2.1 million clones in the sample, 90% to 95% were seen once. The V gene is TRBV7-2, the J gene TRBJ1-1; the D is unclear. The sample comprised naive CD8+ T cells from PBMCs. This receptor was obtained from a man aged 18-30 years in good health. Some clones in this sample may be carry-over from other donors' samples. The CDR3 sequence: CASTTTEAFF. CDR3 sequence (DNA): TGTGCCAGCACCACCACTGAAGCTTTCTTT.